The source of this T cell receptor beta chain is a study of blood T cell repertoires in COVID-19. Study at large: The cDNA or gDNA used as material had been derived from T cells, B-cell-depleted T cells, or PBMCs.

This clone was counted a single time. The CDR3 spans 16 residues. In germline, CDR1 is LNHDA, CDR2 SQIVND (reference sequence). V dropped 3 bases and J dropped 1 base, with 14 bases sitting between them. The table came from immunoSEQ multiplex PCR; TCRdb's copy has only in-frame clones and leaves some out. The sample has hundreds of thousands of clones, about 82% seen once. Specimen: peripheral blood. V usage is TRBV19 and J usage is TRBJ2-3; D is undetermined. The TCR sequence derives from a human donor in a cohort sampled during active COVID-19. CDR3: CASSIRTPPRTDTQYF. The CDR3 DNA follows: TGTGCCAGTAGTATCCGTACACCACCGCGCACAGATACGCAGTATTTT.